These 21 T cell receptor gamma chains were all obtained from the same sample, sequenced in a study of gamma-delta chains in newborns, infants, children. TCRdb re-called clones from the reads via CATT. The table records fewer than 850 gamma-chain clones, 1.5% to 2% of them present only once. The sample was blood. Receptors were obtained from a child who was a newborn, infant or young child, either healthy, febrile or measles-vaccinated (not recorded which).

This clone was counted a few times. TCRdb's protein for this DNA is that of a much larger clone and differs from the translation at residue 9, likely a read error; the protein shown is the DNA translation. The chain carries TRGV3 and TRGJP2. The CDR3 consists of 14 residues. Germline loops: CDR1 VTNTFY, CDR2 YDVSTARD (reference sequence). For the CDR3, the DNA is TGTGCCACCTGGGACAGGCGGAGTGGTTGGATCAAGACGTTT. This gives the protein CATWDRRSGWIKTF.

Only a few counts were recorded for this clone. A far larger clone differs by one base, so this is likely a read error. This sequence joins TRGV9 and TRGJ1 or TRGJ2. The V gene's germline CDR1 is GITISATS and CDR2 ISYDGTV (reference sequence). The CDR3 totals 13 residues. The chain's CDR3 is CALWDTYYYKKLF. The CDR3, as DNA: TGTGCCTTGTGGGATACCTATTACTATAAGAAACTCTTT.

This clone is medium-sized (0.01 to 0.1%) within its sample. V is TRGV5 and J is TRGJ1 or TRGJ2. This CDR3 comprises 14 residues. Germline V CDR1 and CDR2: VINAFY, YDVSNSKD. V lost 0 bases to trimming and J lost 4 bases; unmatched junction nucleotides: 6. The CDR3 region is CATWDRRGYYKKLF. As DNA, the CDR3 is TGTGCCACCTGGGACAGGCGGGGGTATTATAAGAAACTCTTT.

In this sample, this clone turned up a few times. This DNA's translation and the protein TCRdb lists, from a much larger clone, do not match at residue 8, likely due to a read error; the protein shown is translated from the DNA. This chain joins TRGV2 and TRGJ1 or TRGJ2. From germline, CDR1 is EGSNGY and CDR2 YDSYNSKV. The ends lost 0 bases at V and 5 bases at J; junction bases unmatched: 4. There are 13 residues in the CDR3. CDR3 amino acids: CATWDGTHYKKLF. CDR3 DNA: TGTGCCACCTGGGACGGGACTCATTATAAGAAACTCTTT.

By share, this clone counts as large. The gene calls are TRGV8 and TRGJ1 or TRGJ2. Trimming took 3 bases from V and 0 from J; bases not matched to a gene: 8. From germline, CDR1 is VENAVY and CDR2 YDSYNSRV. The CDR3 spans 15 residues. For the CDR3, the DNA is TGTGCCACCTGGGATCCAAATTCGAATTATTATAAGAAACTCTTT. This gives the protein CATWDPNSNYYKKLF.

Details on this clone: The TCRdb record carries a much larger clone's protein, which differs from this DNA's translation at residue 7; a read error is the likely cause, and the protein listed here is the DNA translation. V usage is TRGV4 and J usage is TRGJP2. The CDR3 runs 14 residues. Germline CDR1 reads EGSTGY; CDR2 reads YDSYTSSV. V lost 9 bases, J lost 4 bases, and 11 bases stayed unmatched. The CDR3 protein is CATRTYNSDWIKTF. In DNA, the CDR3 is TGTGCCACCCGCACTTATAATAGTGATTGGATCAAGACGTTT.

A word on this clone: This sequence is one base from a far larger clone and is likely a read error. Other DNA sequences of this sample code for an identical CDR3. The chain links TRGV9 to TRGJP. This CDR3 comprises 15 residues. CDR1 is GITISATS, CDR2 ISYDGTV, per germline (reference sequence). V lost 1 base and J lost 6; bases outside the gene matches: 0. DNA for the CDR3: TGTGCCTTGTGGGAGGTAGAGTTGGGCAAAAAAATCAAGGTATTT. Amino acids: CALWEVELGKKIKVF.

Only a few counts were recorded for this clone. It may be a read error: a sequence one base away is much more abundant. The chain combines TRGV4 with TRGJ1 or TRGJ2. CDR3 length equals 10 residues. Germline lookup yields CDR1 EGSTGY and CDR2 YDSYTSSV. The CDR3 reads CAAWGGEKLF. The CDR3 DNA reads as TGTGCCGCCTGGGGGGGGGAGAAACTCTTT.

Note on this clone: TCRdb's listed protein matches a much larger clone and diverges from this DNA's translation at residue 3, likely through a read error; the protein shown comes from the DNA. The J gene is TRGJ1 or TRGJ2, the V gene TRGV4. The germline CDR1 and CDR2 sequences are EGSTGY and YDSYTSSV. CDR3 length: 13 residues. CDR3 nucleotide sequence: TGTGCCGCCTGGGACCCCTTTTATTATAAGAAACTCTTT. Translating it yields CAAWDPFYYKKLF.

With regard to this clone: A read error is possible here, since a much larger clone lies one base away. At the DNA level, this CDR3 is encoded by other sequences in the same sample as well. V and J are TRGV4 and TRGJP1. The CDR3 sequence is 13 residues long. The V gene's germline CDR1 is EGSTGY and CDR2 YDSYTSSV. V shed 6 bases, J shed 8 bases, and the junction held 9 bases outside the gene matches. The CDR3 loop reads CATWHRTGWFKIF. CDR3 coding DNA: TGTGCCACCTGGCACCGCACAGGTTGGTTCAAGATATTT.

This clone has a handful of counts. This could be a read error, since a much larger clone is one nucleotide away. This same CDR3 is encoded by further DNA sequences in the sample. The chain is built from TRGV3 and TRGJP2. V shed 1 base and J 5 bases; nucleotides not matched to a gene: 7. The V gene's germline CDR1 is VTNTFY and CDR2 YDVSTARD (reference sequence). This CDR3 is 15 amino acids long. CDR3 loop: CATWDRRSSDWIKTF. DNA for the CDR3: TGTGCCACCTGGGACAGACGAAGCAGTGATTGGATCAAGACGTTT.

With respect to this clone: A far larger clone is one nucleotide away, so this likely arose from a read error. The genes are TRGV2 and TRGJP1. The germline V gene has CDR1 EGSNGY and CDR2 YDSYNSKV. CDR3 length: 16 amino acids. CDR3 DNA: TGTGCCACCTGGGACGGGCCACATACCACTGGTTGGCTCAAGATATTT. As protein: CATWDGPHTTGWLKIF.

This clone has more than one count but fewer than ten. The gene calls are TRGV9 and TRGJP. The V and J ends lost 0 bases and 7 bases, in that order; junction bases with no gene match: 3. CDR1 and CDR2 (germline): GITISATS, ISYDGTV (reference sequence). CDR3 size: 16 residues. The CDR3 nucleotides read TGTGCCTTGTGGGAGGTGACGGAGTTGGGCAAAAAAATCAAGGTATTT. Translating it yields CALWEVTELGKKIKVF.

This clone is deemed large. This rearrangement joins TRGV8 to TRGJP1. The V segment lost 3 bases and the J segment 9 bases; nucleotides outside the gene matches: 1. The CDR3 consists of 11 residues. Per the germline V gene, CDR1 is VENAVY and CDR2 is YDSYNSRV. The CDR3 spells CATWDRWFKIF. CDR3 sequence (DNA): TGTGCCACCTGGGATCGTTGGTTCAAGATATTT.

This clone was counted a few times. A far larger clone differs by one base, so this is likely a read error. Other nucleotide sequences from this sample produce the same CDR3. This chain connects TRGV3 to TRGJP2. Germline lookup yields CDR1 VTNTFY and CDR2 YDVSTARD (reference sequence). CDR3 length: 16 amino acids. V was clipped by 4 bases and J by 0 bases; unmatched bases: 8. The CDR3 sequence is CATWDSPYSSDWIKTF. The CDR3 nucleotides read TGTGCCACCTGGGATTCACCGTATAGTAGTGATTGGATCAAGACGTTT.

By its share, this clone is large. The V call is TRGV5, the J call TRGJ1 or TRGJ2. Germline V lookup: CDR1 VINAFY, CDR2 YDVSNSKD. The CDR3 is 12 residues long. V trimming: 2 bases; J trimming: 4 bases; junction bases outside the gene matches: 2. This CDR3 reads CATWDKYYKKLF. DNA of the CDR3: TGTGCCACCTGGGACAAATATTATAAGAAACTCTTT.

This clone has a handful of counts. This DNA's translation differs at residue 4 from TCRdb's protein, which comes from a much larger clone; a read error is likely, and the protein shown is translated from the DNA. The J gene is TRGJ1 or TRGJ2, the V gene TRGV5. Germline CDR1 is VINAFY and CDR2 is YDVSNSKD. The CDR3 covers 14 residues. The CDR3 reads CATRDRPTYYKKLF. The CDR3 DNA is TGTGCCACCCGGGACAGGCCTACTTATTATAAGAAACTCTTT.

This clone is deemed large. The rearrangement joins TRGV8 to TRGJ1 or TRGJ2. V lost 4 bases, J lost 0 bases, and 9 bases stayed unmatched. The germline CDR1 and CDR2 sequences are VENAVY and YDSYNSRV. This CDR3 is built from 15 residues. The DNA for the CDR3 is TGTGCCACCTGGGACCTACTCCCGAATTATTATAAGAAACTCTTT. Its protein product is CATWDLLPNYYKKLF.

This clone has a handful of counts. One base away lies a much larger clone, so this may be a sequencing read error. The chain has TRGV9 and TRGJ1 or TRGJ2. Unmatched junction bases numbered 1, after V lost 0 bases and J lost 5 bases. The germline CDR1 and CDR2 sequences are GITISATS and ISYDGTV (reference sequence). The CDR3 has 12 residues. CDR3 in amino acids: CALWEVHYKKLF. In nucleotides, the CDR3 is TGTGCCTTGTGGGAGGTGCATTATAAGAAACTCTTT.

This clone is termed large. The chain joins TRGV4 to TRGJ1 or TRGJ2. The CDR3 loop spans 13 amino acids. V dropped 0 bases and J dropped 6; count of bases not matched to a gene: 5. In germline, CDR1 is EGSTGY, CDR2 YDSYTSSV. The CDR3 DNA reads as TGTGCCACCTGGGATGGGCTTTTTTATAAGAAACTCTTT. It codes for CATWDGLFYKKLF.

This clone was observed a few times. J is TRGJ1 or TRGJ2 and V is TRGV8. CDR3 length: 14 amino acids. V lost 4 bases, J lost 0 bases, and 6 bases stayed unmatched. Germline lookup yields CDR1 VENAVY and CDR2 YDSYNSRV. CDR3 in amino acids: CATWDRENYYKKLF. In nucleotides, the CDR3 is TGTGCCACCTGGGACAGGGAGAATTATTATAAGAAACTCTTT.